The 25 T cell receptor beta chains below come from one sample, sequenced in a study of T-cell memory formation after mild COVID-19. TCRdb re-analysed the 5' RACE reads in MiXCR, keeping a single row per CDR3 protein. The table lists around 320,000 distinct CDR3 sequences, around an eighth of them singletons. The sample was PBMCs or a T cell subset sorted from them (not recorded which). The receptors were sampled from a man younger than 35 who had mild COVID-19 (a few samples of this study predate the infection). Cell type and time point are not known.

V and J are TRBV12-3 or TRBV12-4 and TRBJ1-4; a possible D gene is TRBD1 (6 bases). The CDR3 extends over 15 amino acids. V lost 6 bases and J lost 4, with 15 bases in between. CDR3 sequence (DNA): TGTGCCAGCAGATCCCCAGGGGCGGGTAATGAAAAACTGTTTTTT. Protein: CASRSPGAGNEKLFF.

This clonotype was detected a few times. The chain uses TRBV27 and TRBJ1-1, with D perhaps matching TRBD1 (6 bases). V lost 5 bases to trimming and J lost 2 bases, with 12 bases between them. Germline loops: CDR1 MNHEY, CDR2 SMNVEV (reference sequence). The CDR3 has 14 residues. CDR3 in DNA: TGTGCCAGCAGTCCTTCGGGGGGCAACACTGAAGCTTTCTTT. The encoded protein is CASSPSGGNTEAFF.

This clonotype was observed a handful of times. The chain carries TRBV12-5 and TRBJ2-5, with 7 bases aligning to TRBD2. Trimming at V came to 3 bases and at J to 5 bases, leaving 3 bases not matched to a gene. From germline, CDR1 is LGHNT and CDR2 FRNRAP. The CDR3 runs to 13 residues. CDR3 protein: CASGFGEGETQYF. The CDR3 DNA reads as TGTGCTAGTGGTTTCGGGGAGGGGGAGACCCAGTACTTC.

V usage is TRBV20-1 and J usage is TRBJ2-7, with D unresolved. V lost 0 bases to trimming and J lost 4 bases, with 7 bases between them. The CDR3 runs to 12 residues. CDR1 is DFQATT, CDR2 SNEGSKA, per germline (reference sequence). The CDR3 spells CSARDMGYEQYF. The CDR3 DNA sequence: TGCAGTGCTAGAGATATGGGGTACGAGCAGTACTTC.

The sample holds a few counts of this clonotype. V is TRBV6-2 or TRBV6-3 and J is TRBJ1-5, with 7 bases identical to TRBD1. The CDR3 loop spans 14 amino acids. Unmatched junction bases numbered 4, after V lost 7 bases and J lost 1 base. Germline loops: CDR1 MNHEY, CDR2 SVGEGT. CDR3 sequence reads: CASTPTGSNQPQHF. CDR3 nucleotides: TGTGCCAGCACCCCGACAGGGAGCAATCAGCCCCAGCATTTT.

V and J are TRBV6-1 and TRBJ1-5; D is possibly TRBD1 (6 bases). Germline V lookup: CDR1 MNHNS, CDR2 SASEGT. The CDR3 spans 17 residues. V was shortened by 7 bases and J by 7 bases, with 26 bases between the two germline ends. The CDR3 bases are TGTGCCAGCAACATCGGACTCTTCAGGGGAGTGCGACAGCCCCAGCATTTT. Encoded protein: CASNIGLFRGVRQPQHF.

The V call is TRBV4-1, the J call TRBJ1-1; tentatively, D is TRBD1 (5 bases). V gave up 0 bases and J gave up 10 bases, with 9 bases separating them. CDR3 length: 12 residues. From germline, CDR1 is MGHRA and CDR2 YSYEKL. In DNA form, the CDR3 reads TGCGCCAGCAGCCAAGATCTTGGGGCAGCTTTCTTT. This translates into CASSQDLGAAFF.

The rearrangement joins TRBV20-1 to TRBJ2-3; D might be TRBD2 (6 bases). Germline V gene data show CDR1 as DFQATT and CDR2 as SNEGSKA (reference sequence). V was cut by 3 bases and J by 4 bases, with 17 bases left in between. The CDR3 consists of 15 residues. CDR3 sequence: CSARGTAGLADTQYF. DNA of the CDR3: TGCAGTGCTAGGGGGACTGCAGGTTTGGCAGATACGCAGTATTTT.

The genes are TRBV13 and TRBJ2-7, with D perhaps TRBD2 (5 bases). V was clipped by 5 bases and J by 4 bases, with 12 bases between them. This CDR3 is built from 13 residues. Germline values: CDR1 PRHDT, CDR2 FYEKMQ (reference sequence). The CDR3 sequence is CASSVGDNYEQYV. Here the CDR3 DNA reads TGTGCCAGCAGCGTGGGAGATAATTACGAGCAGTACGTC.

This chain joins TRBV27 and TRBJ2-1; possibly TRBD1 for D (6 bases). Germline V CDR1 and CDR2: MNHEY, SMNVEV (reference sequence). Trimming took off 5 bases at V and 3 bases at J, with 23 bases between the two ends. The CDR3 is made up of 18 amino acids. In DNA, the CDR3 is TGTGCCAGCAGTGACTGGAACAGGGAAAGGGGGTACTACAATGAGCAGTTCTTC. This translates into CASSDWNRERGYYNEQFF.

The chain is built from TRBV11-2 and TRBJ2-1; the D gene is possibly TRBD1 (7 bases). Germline CDR1 and CDR2: SGHAT and FQNNGV. This CDR3 region has 12 residues. The V and J ends lost 6 bases and 10 bases respectively, with 13 bases between them. CDR3 bases: TGTGCCAGCAGGGAACCAGGGGGGGAGCAGTTCTTC. Amino acid sequence: CASREPGGEQFF.

There are a few counts of this clonotype. The chain recombines TRBV4-3 with TRBJ2-2; unclear D gene. V lost 4 bases to trimming and J lost 4 bases, with 19 bases between them. Per germline, CDR1 LGHNA and CDR2 YSLEER. This CDR3 is built from 17 residues. The CDR3 bases are TGCGCCAGCAGCCGCTTCGAAACGTTTGGCAGCACCGGGGAGCTGTTTTTT. It codes for CASSRFETFGSTGELFF.

This clonotype appeared many times. V gene TRBV7-3 combines with J gene TRBJ1-1; D possibly corresponds to TRBD1 (5 bases). The length of the CDR3 is 13 residues. From germline, CDR1 is SGHTA and CDR2 FQGTGA. The V end lost 3 bases, the J end lost 0 bases, and 5 bases lay between the germline ends. The chain's CDR3 is CASSLDMNTEAFF. In DNA, the CDR3 is TGTGCCAGCAGCTTGGACATGAACACTGAAGCTTTCTTT.

The chain uses TRBV4-2 and TRBJ2-7; 7 bases agree with TRBD1. The ends lost 4 bases at V and 0 bases at J; junction bases unmatched: 9. The CDR3 is 16 amino acids. Per germline, CDR1 LGHNA and CDR2 YNFKEQ. CDR3 coding DNA: TGTGCCAGCAGCCGGGACAGCGGCATAAGCTCCTACGAGCAGTACTTC. Protein sequence: CASSRDSGISSYEQYF.

Only a few counts were recorded for this clonotype. V usage is TRBV5-1 and J usage is TRBJ1-1; the D gene is possibly TRBD1 (6 bases). This CDR3 has 14 residues. Germline CDR1 SGHRS, CDR2 YFSETQ. The ends were cut back, 5 bases at V and 1 base at J, with 12 bases in the middle. CDR3 nucleotides: TGCGCCAGCAGACTAGGGGGACAGAACACTGAAGCTTTCTTT. Protein product: CASRLGGQNTEAFF.

The gene calls are TRBV6-2 or TRBV6-3 and TRBJ2-1; 8 bases are shared with TRBD2. The CDR3 is made up of 16 amino acids. The V and J ends lost 7 bases and 9 bases, in that order; junction bases with no gene match: 17. The germline CDR1 and CDR2 sequences are MNHEY and SVGEGT. In DNA, the CDR3 is TGTGCCAGCAACGGGGGGGCCTCGACCAGCTCAGGTGAGCAGTTCTTC. This codes for CASNGGASTSSGEQFF.

This clonotype was seen many times. This sequence joins TRBV18 and TRBJ2-5; D is perhaps TRBD1 or TRBD2 (5 bases each). The CDR3 sequence is 11 residues long. V was clipped by 3 bases and J by 6 bases, with 5 bases between them. Germline V gene lookup returns CDR1 KGHSH and CDR2 LQKENI. This CDR3 reads CASSPGQTQYF. In DNA, the CDR3 is TGTGCCAGCTCACCGGGACAGACCCAGTACTTC.

The chain is built from TRBV7-2 and TRBJ2-1; weak D call: TRBD2 (6 bases). Germline CDR1 SGHTA, CDR2 FQGNSA. The CDR3 length is 11 residues. V was cut by 0 bases and J by 12 bases, with 6 bases left in between. CDR3 in DNA: TGTGCCAGCAGCTTAGCGGAGGGGCAGTTCTTC. Translated, it gives CASSLAEGQFF.

This chain joins TRBV2 and TRBJ2-4, with 8 bases matching TRBD1. The CDR3 length is 15 residues. The germline CDR1 and CDR2 sequences are SNHLY and FYNNEI. The J segment lost 0 bases and the V segment lost 7 bases, leaving 5 bases of the junction unmatched. This CDR3 is CASKITGGAKNIQYF. Here the CDR3 DNA reads TGTGCCAGCAAGATAACAGGGGGAGCCAAAAACATTCAGTACTTC.

This clonotype was detected many times. V and J are TRBV5-1 and TRBJ2-5, with TRBD2 as a possible D gene (7 bases). The CDR3 runs to 14 residues. Germline CDR1 reads SGHRS; CDR2 reads YFSETQ. The V end was cut by 2 bases, the J end by 4 bases, with 12 bases between. DNA of the CDR3: TGCGCCAGCAGCTTAGGACTAGGGGGAGAGACCCAGTACTTC. This gives the protein CASSLGLGGETQYF.

This clonotype came up many times. The chain couples TRBV12-3 or TRBV12-4 to TRBJ2-7; 11 bases line up with TRBD2. This CDR3 has 15 amino acids. Unmatched junction bases numbered 8, after V lost 6 bases and J lost 4 bases. CDR3 sequence: CASSQTSGAEYEQYF. In DNA form, the CDR3 reads TGTGCCAGCAGCCAGACTAGCGGGGCAGAGTACGAGCAGTACTTC.

The chain uses TRBV4-3 and TRBJ2-5; the match to TRBD2 covers 8 bases. The CDR3 runs 18 residues. Per the germline V gene, CDR1 is LGHNA and CDR2 is YSLEER. Trimming cost V 0 bases and J 2 bases; bases outside gene matches: 11. CDR3 sequence: CASSQDYLIGGAQETQYF. DNA for the CDR3: TGCGCCAGCAGCCAAGATTACCTGATCGGGGGGGCTCAAGAGACCCAGTACTTC.

This clonotype was found a few times. The chain is built from TRBV4-3 and TRBJ2-3, with D possibly TRBD1 on 6 matching bases. The CDR3 totals 17 residues. With 4 bases removed from V and 7 bases from J, the gap between germline ends came to 24 bases. Germline lookup yields CDR1 LGHNA and CDR2 YSLEER. Here the CDR3 reads CASSLKGYREVMNTQYF. CDR3 nucleotide sequence: TGCGCCAGCAGCCTTAAAGGGTACAGGGAAGTGATGAATACGCAGTATTTT.

The CDR3 DNA sequence: TGTGCCACCAGCAGGTCAACCGTCCCAGATACGCAGTATTTT. It translates to CATSRSTVPDTQYF. The chain has TRBV15 and TRBJ2-3; D is ambiguous. V was pared by 3 bases and J by 4 bases, with 11 bases between. This CDR3 contains 14 residues. Looked up from germline, CDR1 is LNHNV and CDR2 is YYDKDF (reference sequence). The full variable domain, in which reference TRBV15 and TRBJ2-3 provide the parts outside the CDR3, is DAMVIQNPRYQVTQFGKPVTLSCSQTLNHNVMYWYQQKSSQAPKLLFHYYDKDFNNEADTPDNFQSRRPNTSFCFLDIRSPGLGDTAMYLCATSRSTVPDTQYFGPGTRLTVL.

This clonotype was detected a few times. This chain connects TRBV14 to TRBJ2-7, with a weak D call TRBD1 (5 bases). The CDR3 is 15 residues long. V lost 0 bases and J 3 bases, leaving 12 bases between the germline ends. Germline V lookup: CDR1 SGHDN, CDR2 FVKESK. The CDR3 region has the DNA TGTGCCAGCAGCCAAGATGGGGCTCGCCTCTACGAGCAGTACTTC. Its translation is CASSQDGARLYEQYF.